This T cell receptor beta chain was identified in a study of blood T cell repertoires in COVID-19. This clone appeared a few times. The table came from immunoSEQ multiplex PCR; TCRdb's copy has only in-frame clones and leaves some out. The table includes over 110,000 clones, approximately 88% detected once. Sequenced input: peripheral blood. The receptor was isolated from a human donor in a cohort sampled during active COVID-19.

The CDR3 protein is CASSNRVGNSPLHF. For the CDR3, the DNA is TGTGCCAGCAGTAACAGGGTGGGAAATTCACCCCTCCACTTT. V and J are TRBV7-6 and TRBJ1-6; D may be TRBD1 (6 bases). The CDR3 loop spans 14 amino acids. V dropped 6 bases and J dropped 7 bases, with 13 bases sitting between them. Germline V gene data show CDR1 as SGHVS and CDR2 as FNYEAQ.